The 28 T cell receptor beta chains below all came from one sample that was sequenced in a study of CD8 T cells in ankylosing spondylitis. TCRdb re-analysed the 5' RACE reads in MiXCR, keeping a single row per CDR3 protein. The data contain fewer than 250,000 distinct CDR3 sequences, 32% of them singletons. The sequencing sample was made of blood, either unsorted or a sorted T cell fraction (not recorded which). The receptor set was obtained from a male donor with ankylosing spondylitis or in good health (not recorded which).

This sequence joins TRBV6-2 or TRBV6-3 and TRBJ2-2; no reliable D call. Germline V CDR1 and CDR2: MNHEY, SVGEGT. V lost 6 bases and J lost 9, with 14 bases in between. The CDR3 has 13 residues. The DNA for the CDR3 is TGTGCCAGCAGCCGGCCCCCCTACAGGGAGCTGTTTTTT. Its translation is CASSRPPYRELFF.

This rearrangement joins TRBV20-1 to TRBJ2-7; TRBD2 matches 9 bases. Unmatched junction bases numbered 13, after V lost 6 bases and J lost 4 bases. The CDR3 sequence is 15 residues long. Germline V gene lookup returns CDR1 DFQATT and CDR2 SNEGSKA (reference sequence). The CDR3 region has the DNA TGCAGTGCACCTGACACTAGCGGGCCGAATTACGAGCAGTACTTC. This encodes CSAPDTSGPNYEQYF.

This clonotype was recorded a few times. DNA for the CDR3: TGTGCCAGCAGTGAAAATTACAATGAGCAGTTCTTC. As protein: CASSENYNEQFF. The gene calls are TRBV6-1 and TRBJ2-1; D gene ambiguous. The germline V gene has CDR1 MNHNS and CDR2 SASEGT. The V end was cut by 2 bases, the J end by 4 bases, with 3 bases between. CDR3 length equals 12 residues.

The V gene is TRBV7-9, the J gene TRBJ2-5; a possible D gene is TRBD1 (5 bases). Germline V gene lookup returns CDR1 SEHNR and CDR2 FQNEAQ (reference sequence). CDR3 length equals 15 residues. The germline V and J ends were trimmed by 1 base and 1 base, with 10 bases remaining between them. The CDR3 coding sequence is TGTGCCAGCAGCTTAGAGTATGACAGCCAAGAGACCCAGTACTTC. Protein product: CASSLEYDSQETQYF.

The CDR3 protein is CASRSGGTDTQYF. CDR3 nucleotide sequence: TGTGCCAGCAGGTCCGGAGGCACAGATACGCAGTATTTT. This chain joins TRBV12-3 or TRBV12-4 and TRBJ2-3; no clear D. V was trimmed by 6 bases and J by 1 base, leaving 8 bases between them. The CDR3 consists of 13 residues.

The V call is TRBV12-3 or TRBV12-4, the J call TRBJ2-5; 11 bases fit TRBD2. The V gene end was trimmed by 5 bases and the J gene end by 4 bases; junction bases not matched to a gene: 18. The CDR3 has 19 amino acids. CDR3 residues: CASSPLRGVAGGLGETQYF. DNA for the CDR3: TGTGCCAGCAGTCCCCTCCGGGGAGTAGCGGGGGGGCTGGGAGAGACCCAGTACTTC.

V and J are TRBV7-2 and TRBJ2-3, with D possibly being TRBD1 (5 bases). The germline CDR1 and CDR2 sequences are SGHTA and FQGNSA. This CDR3 has 15 residues. Trimming removed 3 bases at V and 2 bases at J, with 12 bases between. CDR3 amino acids: CASSFFPGNTDTQYF. CDR3 sequence (DNA): TGTGCCAGCAGCTTCTTCCCAGGGAACACAGATACGCAGTATTTT.

This clonotype was detected only a few times. The chain couples TRBV6-1 to TRBJ2-4, with 7 bases matching TRBD1. Per the germline V gene, CDR1 is MNHNS and CDR2 is SASEGT. The CDR3 totals 14 residues. The J segment lost 3 bases and the V segment lost 5 bases, leaving 4 bases of the junction unmatched. The CDR3 coding sequence is TGTGCCAGCAGTCAGGGGGTGATCAAAAACATTCAGTACTTC. This gives the protein CASSQGVIKNIQYF.

This clonotype was detected only a few times. This chain links TRBV30 with TRBJ2-3; no firm D call. The CDR3 is 13 residues long. Germline lookup yields CDR1 GTSNPN and CDR2 SVGIG (reference sequence). V shed 3 bases and J shed 6 bases, with 13 bases lying between them. This CDR3 reads CAWRGARTDTQYF. The CDR3 DNA follows: TGTGCCTGGAGGGGTGCCCGGACCGATACGCAGTATTTT.

CDR3 in DNA: TGTGCCAGCAGTTTAAGGCCAGGAAGCGGGGACCCCCTCTCTGGGGCCAACGTCCTGACTTTC. This encodes CASSLRPGSGDPLSGANVLTF. The chain carries TRBV12-3 or TRBV12-4 and TRBJ2-6; 7 positions agree with TRBD2. With V trimmed by 2 bases and J by 0 bases, 16 bases remained unmatched. The CDR3 consists of 21 residues.

The rearrangement uses TRBV10-3 and TRBJ1-2; no definite D call. CDR3 length: 12 amino acids. Trimming took 3 bases from V and 8 from J, leaving 10 bases between them. In germline, CDR1 is ENHRY, CDR2 SYGVKD. The CDR3: CAISDLAQGYTF. For the CDR3, the DNA is TGTGCCATCAGTGATCTAGCCCAGGGCTACACCTTC.

The sample holds many counts of this clonotype. The genes are TRBV7-9 and TRBJ2-1; D not resolved. The CDR3 extends over 14 amino acids. The germline CDR1 and CDR2 sequences are SEHNR and FQNEAQ (reference sequence). Trimming took off 5 bases at V and 5 bases at J, with 13 bases between the two ends. This chain's CDR3 is CASSPPDPHNEQFF. The CDR3 coding sequence is TGTGCCAGCAGCCCCCCAGACCCCCACAATGAGCAGTTCTTC.

The chain recombines TRBV20-1 with TRBJ2-7, with D possibly being TRBD1 (5 bases). The germline V and J ends were trimmed by 8 bases and 1 base, with 15 bases remaining between them. CDR3 length: 13 amino acids. Germline CDR1 is DFQATT and CDR2 is SNEGSKA (reference sequence). The DNA of the CDR3 is TGCAGTTCAACTCCAGGGTTTTCCTACGAGCAGTACTTC. This codes for CSSTPGFSYEQYF.

The gene calls are TRBV15 and TRBJ2-3, with D perhaps matching TRBD2 (7 bases). From germline, CDR1 is LNHNV and CDR2 YYDKDF (reference sequence). With 8 bases removed from V and 2 bases from J, the gap between germline ends came to 11 bases. The length of the CDR3 is 13 residues. The CDR3 bases are TGTGCCACCGGGGGGGGCTCCACAGATACGCAGTATTTT. It yields the protein CATGGGSTDTQYF. Complete variable domain (other parts from reference TRBV15 and TRBJ2-3): DAMVIQNPRYQVTQFGKPVTLSCSQTLNHNVMYWYQQKSSQAPKLLFHYYDKDFNNEADTPDNFQSRRPNTSFCFLDIRSPGLGDTAMYLCATGGGSTDTQYFGPGTRLTVL.

This chain connects TRBV4-1 to TRBJ2-3; the D gene could be TRBD1 or TRBD2 (5 bases each). This CDR3 comprises 15 residues. Per germline, CDR1 MGHRA and CDR2 YSYEKL. V shed 5 bases and J shed 2 bases, with 14 bases lying between them. CDR3 in amino acids: CASSSRDGYTDTQYF. The CDR3 region has the DNA TGCGCCAGCAGCTCCCGGGACGGATACACAGATACGCAGTATTTT.

The rearrangement uses TRBV12-3 or TRBV12-4 and TRBJ1-5, with D unresolved. The CDR3 extends over 12 amino acids. Trimming took 5 bases from V and 7 from J, leaving 9 bases between them. The CDR3: CASSTGGQPQHF. CDR3 in DNA: TGTGCCAGCAGTACCGGAGGGCAGCCCCAGCATTTT.

V and J are TRBV28 and TRBJ1-6; the D is unclear. Deletions cut 3 bases from V and 12 bases from J, with 15 bases between. The CDR3 length is 14 residues. Germline-derived CDR1 and CDR2 are MDHEN and SYDVKM. In nucleotides, the CDR3 is TGTGCCAGCAGTTTGAGGCAGATAATTCAACCCCTCCACTTT. Amino acid sequence: CASSLRQIIQPLHF.

V is TRBV10-3 and J is TRBJ2-3; 16 bases align to TRBD2. J lost 6 bases, V lost 6 bases, and 9 bases had no gene match. There are 17 residues in the CDR3. Germline V gives CDR1 ENHRY, CDR2 SYGVKD. In DNA, the CDR3 is TGTGCCATCAGAGTTGGGACTAGCGGGGGGGAGACCGATACGCAGTATTTT. It specifies CAIRVGTSGGETDTQYF.

This clonotype was recorded a few times. The J gene is TRBJ1-6, the V gene TRBV5-1, with TRBD1 as a possible D gene (6 bases). Germline CDR1 SGHRS, CDR2 YFSETQ. V gave up 0 bases and J gave up 7 bases, with 11 bases separating them. The CDR3 is made up of 15 amino acids. The CDR3 coding sequence is TGCGCCAGCAGCTTGGACAGGGTCGGGAATTCACCCCTCCACTTT. This sequence encodes CASSLDRVGNSPLHF.

J is TRBJ1-1 and V is TRBV5-8, with TRBD1 as a possible D gene (6 bases). CDR1 and CDR2 (germline): SGHTS, YDEGEE. V lost 4 bases and J lost 0, with 19 bases in between. The CDR3 is 17 residues long. The CDR3: CASSPKGRGGLNTEAFF. CDR3 nucleotides: TGTGCCAGCAGCCCCAAGGGCAGGGGTGGGCTGAACACTGAAGCTTTCTTT.

The rearrangement joins TRBV29-1 to TRBJ2-5, with a tentative D call TRBD2 (6 bases). The CDR3 has 11 amino acids. Trimming pared 5 bases from V and 3 bases from J, leaving 7 bases between. Germline V CDR1 and CDR2: SQVTM, ANQGSEA. Here the CDR3 reads CSVRREETQYF. CDR3 nucleotide sequence: TGCAGCGTTCGGAGGGAAGAGACCCAGTACTTC.

In this sample, this clonotype turned up a few times. The chain has TRBV7-2 and TRBJ2-7, with D hard to call. Germline V gene data show CDR1 as SGHTA and CDR2 as FQGNSA. The CDR3 length is 13 residues. Trimming pared 6 bases from V and 3 bases from J, leaving 12 bases between. CDR3 residues: CASSYAWNYEQYF. The CDR3 nucleotides read TGTGCCAGCAGTTACGCCTGGAACTACGAGCAGTACTTC.

This chain links TRBV6-6 with TRBJ2-7; the D gene is possibly TRBD2 (6 bases). Trimming left V 8 bases short and J 1 base short, with 9 bases between. Germline loops: CDR1 MNHNY, CDR2 SVGAGI (reference sequence). There are 12 residues in the CDR3. In nucleotides, the CDR3 is TGTGCCAGCGGCGGGGTTTCCTACGAGCAGTACTTC. Residues: CASGGVSYEQYF.

The rearrangement uses TRBV12-3 or TRBV12-4 and TRBJ1-1; D is undetermined. V lost 5 bases and J lost 1, with 11 bases in between. The CDR3 loop spans 14 amino acids. The CDR3 reads CASSETWKNTEAFF. CDR3 DNA: TGTGCCAGCAGTGAGACATGGAAGAACACTGAAGCTTTCTTT.

This clonotype was counted a single time. This rearrangement joins TRBV7-2 to TRBJ2-2; no clear D gene. The CDR3 has 16 residues. Looked up from germline, CDR1 is SGHTA and CDR2 is FQGNSA. Trimming pared 5 bases from V and 7 bases from J, leaving 20 bases between. CDR3 protein: CASSPNSRVDGGELFF. CDR3 DNA sequence: TGTGCCAGCAGCCCAAACAGTCGGGTAGATGGCGGGGAGCTGTTTTTT.

The chain links TRBV20-1 to TRBJ2-7; D might be TRBD1 (6 bases). The CDR3 consists of 12 residues. Trimming cost V 5 bases and J 4 bases, with 12 bases left between them. Germline CDR1 reads DFQATT; CDR2 reads SNEGSKA (reference sequence). This chain's CDR3 is CSAGYDRYEQYF. For the CDR3, the DNA is TGCAGTGCTGGCTACGACAGGTACGAGCAGTACTTC.

This clonotype showed up just once. DNA for the CDR3: TGTGCCAGCAGCAAACAGGGTTCCAACGTCCTGACTTTC. Residues: CASSKQGSNVLTF. The gene calls are TRBV7-3 and TRBJ2-6; tentatively, D is TRBD1 (6 bases). The CDR3 consists of 13 residues. V was cut by 5 bases and J by 8 bases, with 10 bases left in between. CDR1 and CDR2 (germline): SGHTA, FQGTGA.

This clonotype was seen only a few times. The chain has TRBV5-6 and TRBJ2-5; D uncertain. The length of the CDR3 is 16 residues. The V gene's germline CDR1 is SGHDT and CDR2 YYEEEE. V was clipped by 0 bases and J by 0 bases, with 12 bases between them. The CDR3: CASSLAPRANQETQYF. CDR3 nucleotide sequence: TGTGCCAGCAGCTTGGCTCCCAGAGCGAACCAAGAGACCCAGTACTTC.